These 20 T cell receptor beta chains originate from one sample sequenced in a study of T cell clonality in common variable immunodeficiency. Generated by immunoSEQ multiplex PCR, the TCRdb table keeps only in-frame clones and is missing some. The repertoire yields some 80,000 clones, none seen only once; the top ten contain 0.65% to 0.8%. Sequences were obtained from peripheral blood mononuclear cells. The receptors were gathered from a person between 18 and 75 years old in good health.

This clone was counted many times. The read terminates 3 residues ahead of where the CDR3 ends, so the germline J gene completes it. V and J are TRBV7-2 and TRBJ2-2; TRBD1 matches at 7 bases. The CDR3 sequence is 11 residues long. Germline V gene lookup returns CDR1 SGHTA and CDR2 FQGNSA. CDR3 DNA, as far as it was read: TGTGCCAGCAGCCCCGACAGGGTG. This encodes CASSPDRV. The CDR3, in full, reads CASSPDRVLFF.

This clone was recorded many times. The CDR3 goes on 3 residues after the read ends, and that part is filled in from the germline J gene. This chain uses TRBV2 with TRBJ1-5; tentatively, D is TRBD1 (6 bases). This CDR3 has 16 residues. V was shortened by 8 bases and J by 5 bases, with 22 bases between the two germline ends. Germline lookup yields CDR1 SNHLY and CDR2 FYNNEI. The CDR3 loop reads CASRLGGASWDQPQHF. Incomplete CDR3 DNA: TGTGCCAGCCGACTTGGGGGGGCTTCGTGGGATCAGCCC.

Note on this clone: A clone one base away is much larger, so this may be a read error. The sequenced fragment ends 3 residues before the CDR3 boundary, so the rest is inferred from the germline J gene. The V and J genes are TRBV10-3 and TRBJ1-6; D perhaps matches TRBD1 (5 bases). The CDR3 runs to 17 residues. Germline assignment: CDR1 ENHRY and CDR2 SYGVKD. CDR3 loop: CAISESSSGTGANALHF. The CDR3 bases that were read are TGTGCCATCAGTGAGTCGTCGTCAGGTACTGGGGCCAACGCC.

This clone was counted at least ten times. The CDR3 is cut off 3 residues early in the read; its end comes from the germline J gene. The chain couples TRBV14 to TRBJ2-2; TRBD2 might be the D (6 bases). This CDR3 has 14 residues. The V gene's germline CDR1 is SGHDN and CDR2 FVKESK. Trimming cost V 10 bases and J 5 bases, with 17 bases left between them. The CDR3 is CATGDGDLTGELFF. The sequenced CDR3 bases are TGTGCCACGGGGGACGGCGATTTAACCGGGGAG.

This clone came up a few times. CDR3 DNA (partial): TGTGCCAGCCCCCCGCCCCCAGTGGGGGGGCTTATAGATGAG. Its protein product is CASPPPPVGGLIDE. The entire CDR3 sequence reads CASPPPPVGGLIDEQFF. The chain is built from TRBV18 and TRBJ2-1; TRBD2 might be the D (7 bases). With the read ending 3 residues before the CDR3 end, the germline J gene is used to fill in that end. The CDR3 is 17 residues long. Per the germline V gene, CDR1 is KGHSH and CDR2 is LQKENI. V was cut by 8 bases and J by 8 bases, with 28 bases left in between.

There are many counts of this clone. The part of the CDR3 DNA that was read is TGCAGTGCTAGACAACTTGTACGGACAGGGGGATACGAG. This codes for CSARQLVRTGGYE. The entire CDR3 protein is CSARQLVRTGGYEQYF. J is TRBJ2-7 and V is TRBV20-1; 10 nucleotides agree with TRBD1. The read terminates 3 residues ahead of where the CDR3 ends, so the germline J gene completes it. CDR1 DFQATT and CDR2 SNEGSKA come from the germline V gene (reference sequence). The CDR3 is made up of 16 amino acids. Trimming at V came to 2 bases and at J to 4 bases, leaving 11 bases not matched to a gene.

This clone came up many times. The read comes to an end 3 residues before the CDR3 does, leaving the germline J gene to fill in the end. The chain recombines TRBV15 with TRBJ1-5; tentative D call: TRBD1 (5 bases). V was shortened by 1 base and J by 7 bases, with 8 bases between the two germline ends. CDR1 LNHNV and CDR2 YYDKDF come from the germline V gene (reference sequence). The CDR3 has 13 residues. This CDR3 is CATSRAPGQPQHF. The sequenced part of the CDR3 DNA is TGTGCCACCAGCAGAGCCCCAGGGCAGCCC.

This clone was detected ten times or more. The read terminates 3 residues before the CDR3 end, so the remaining end is supplied by the germline J gene. The rearrangement links TRBV28 to TRBJ2-3; 10 nucleotides match TRBD1. From germline, CDR1 is MDHEN and CDR2 SYDVKM. This CDR3 spans 13 amino acids. The CDR3 DNA, read in part, is TGTGCCAGTTTAAACCGGGACAGGGGAACG. As protein: CASLNRDRGT. The entire CDR3 protein reads CASLNRDRGTQYF.

This clone has ten or more counts. The missing CDR3 end, 3 residues past where the read stops, is filled in from the germline J gene. The rearrangement uses TRBV29-1 and TRBJ2-3, with 10 bases lining up with TRBD2. Germline CDR1 SQVTM, CDR2 ANQGSEA. The CDR3 length is 17 residues. V trimming: 7 bases; J trimming: 2 bases; junction bases outside the gene matches: 15. The sequenced CDR3 bases are TGCAGCGCACGGATAATACGGACTAGCGGTTCCACAGATACG. Protein: CSARIIRTSGSTDT. The entire CDR3 reads CSARIIRTSGSTDTQYF.

This clone was observed many times. Read data end 3 residues before the CDR3 end; the end is taken from the germline J gene. The rearrangement links TRBV19 to TRBJ2-7, with D perhaps matching TRBD2 (5 bases). The CDR3 is 14 residues long. Germline V gene data show CDR1 as LNHDA and CDR2 as SQIVND (reference sequence). V lost 4 bases to trimming and J lost 2 bases, with 12 bases between them. The DNA read from the CDR3 is TGTGCCAGTAGTAGGGGTTTAGCGACCTACGAG. Its translation: CASSRGLATYE. The whole CDR3 sequence is CASSRGLATYEQYF. Looking up the rest from reference TRBV19 and TRBJ2-7 gives the full variable domain: DGGITQSPKYLFRKEGQNVTLSCEQNLNHDAMYWYRQDPGQGLRLIYYSQIVNDFQKGDIAEGYSVSREKKESFPLTVTSAQKNPTAFYLCASSRGLATYEQYFGPGTRLTVT.

This clone was counted many times. CDR3 in amino acids: CSVGAATNEKLFF. The covered CDR3 bases are TGCAGCGTGGGGGCTGCAACTAATGAAAAA. The V gene is TRBV29-1, the J gene TRBJ1-4; D is perhaps TRBD1 (6 bases). The sequence runs out 3 residues before the end of the CDR3; the remainder is reconstructed from the germline J gene. From germline, CDR1 is SQVTM and CDR2 ANQGSEA. The CDR3 sequence is 13 residues long. Trimming left V 6 bases short and J 0 bases short, with 8 bases between.

This clone has at least ten counts. Read coverage stops 3 residues before the CDR3 terminus; the germline J gene supplies the remainder. The rearrangement joins TRBV6-2 or TRBV6-3 to TRBJ2-6; D is unclear. The CDR3 spans 15 residues. V was pared by 5 bases and J by 2 bases, with 10 bases between. Looked up from germline, CDR1 is MNHEY and CDR2 is SVGEGT. CDR3 amino acids: CASSRTEAGANVLTF. The CDR3 DNA, read in part, is TGTGCCAGCAGTAGAACAGAGGCTGGGGCCAACGTC.

This clone came up many times. Read sequence stops 3 residues before the CDR3 end, and the germline J gene provides the missing end. The chain employs TRBV19 and TRBJ2-2; D possibly corresponds to TRBD1 (6 bases). V was pared by 0 bases and J by 9 bases, with 11 bases between. Germline loops: CDR1 LNHDA, CDR2 SQIVND (reference sequence). CDR3 length: 14 amino acids. Incomplete CDR3 DNA: TGTGCCAGTAGTATAGAAGGGACACGTCGGGAG. Translated: CASSIEGTRRE. The CDR3 in its entirety is CASSIEGTRRELFF.

A word on this clone: From the germline J gene comes the end of the CDR3, since the read stops 3 residues before it. The rearrangement joins TRBV7-9 to TRBJ2-1; perhaps TRBD2 as D (6 bases). Germline V CDR1 and CDR2: SEHNR, FQNEAQ (reference sequence). The V end was cut by 1 base, the J end by 0 bases, with 7 bases between. This CDR3 is 15 amino acids long. CDR3 DNA (partial): TGTGCCAGCAGCTTAGGGCGGGACTCCTACAATGAG. It yields the protein CASSLGRDSYNE. The entire CDR3 reads CASSLGRDSYNEQFF.

This clone was detected ten times or more. The missing CDR3 end, 3 residues past where the read stops, is filled in from the germline J gene. The genes are TRBV20-1 and TRBJ1-5; 8 bases are a match to TRBD1. From germline, CDR1 is DFQATT and CDR2 SNEGSKA (reference sequence). The CDR3 runs 17 residues. The V and J ends lost 7 bases and 6 bases, in that order; junction bases with no gene match: 20. CDR3 DNA (partial): TGCAGTGTTCTAGGGTTGGTTCAGGGGGCTATAGGTCAGCCC. This sequence encodes CSVLGLVQGAIGQP. The full CDR3 is CSVLGLVQGAIGQPQHF.

This clone appeared many times. The CDR3 extends 3 residues past the end of the read, so its final part is completed from the germline J gene. V gene TRBV20-1 combines with J gene TRBJ2-7; 9 nucleotides align to TRBD1. V gave up 1 base and J gave up 2 bases; unmatched junction bases: 3. The CDR3 spans 14 residues. CDR1 is DFQATT, CDR2 SNEGSKA, per germline (reference sequence). CDR3 bases read: TGCAGTGCTAGAGCACAGGGGGCCGCCTACGAG. Translated, it gives CSARAQGAAYE. The CDR3 as a whole reads CSARAQGAAYEQYF.

This clone has at least ten counts. The read terminates 3 residues ahead of where the CDR3 ends, so the germline J gene completes it. The chain links TRBV7-2 to TRBJ2-1; TRBD1 is a possible D gene (6 bases). V was pared by 5 bases and J by 7 bases, with 15 bases between. CDR1 is SGHTA, CDR2 FQGNSA, per germline. CDR3 length: 14 amino acids. CDR3 DNA, as far as it was read: TGTGCCAGCAGCCATGGGACAACGAGGAATGAG. Residues: CASSHGTTRNE. Given in full, the CDR3 is CASSHGTTRNEQFF.

This clone was found many times. The CDR3 is cut off 3 residues early in the read; its end comes from the germline J gene. The genes are TRBV7-3 and TRBJ2-3; 9 bases fit TRBD2. The CDR3 length is 16 residues. Trimming removed 5 bases from V and 4 bases from J; junction bases left unmatched: 10. Germline CDR1 reads SGHTA; CDR2 reads FQGTGA. The DNA read from the CDR3 is TGTGCCAGCAGCCGTAACCCGGGACTAGCTTCAGATACG. Protein sequence: CASSRNPGLASDT. The whole CDR3 protein reads CASSRNPGLASDTQYF.

This clone was detected ten times or more. The observed sequence ends 3 residues before the CDR3 terminus, with the missing tail filled in from the germline J gene. The gene calls are TRBV13 and TRBJ2-1, with D possibly being TRBD2 (5 bases). This CDR3 is 12 amino acids long. Looked up from germline, CDR1 is PRHDT and CDR2 is FYEKMQ (reference sequence). Trimming pared 5 bases from V and 8 bases from J, leaving 10 bases between. The sequenced CDR3 bases are TGTGCCAGCAGCATAAGTAGCGATGAG. Its protein product is CASSISSDE. The CDR3, in full, reads CASSISSDEQFF. Full variable domain (missing parts from reference TRBV13 and TRBJ2-1): AAGVIQSPRHLIKEKRETATLKCYPIPRHDTVYWYQQGPGQDPQFLISFYEKMQSDKGSIPDRFSAQQFSDYHSELNMSSLELGDSALYFCASSISSDEQFFGPGTRLTVL.

This clone was observed at least ten times. The CDR3: CASSFVASGLSIYNEQFF. The DNA read from the CDR3 is TGTGCCAGCAGTTTCGTGGCTAGCGGGCTTTCAATATACAATGAG. The V call is TRBV28, the J call TRBJ2-1, with 8 nucleotides matching TRBD2. The CDR3 extends 3 residues past the end of the read, so its final part is completed from the germline J gene. CDR3 length: 18 residues. The trim removed 3 bases at V and 4 bases at J, leaving 14 bases unmatched. Germline V gene sequence: CDR1 MDHEN, CDR2 SYDVKM.